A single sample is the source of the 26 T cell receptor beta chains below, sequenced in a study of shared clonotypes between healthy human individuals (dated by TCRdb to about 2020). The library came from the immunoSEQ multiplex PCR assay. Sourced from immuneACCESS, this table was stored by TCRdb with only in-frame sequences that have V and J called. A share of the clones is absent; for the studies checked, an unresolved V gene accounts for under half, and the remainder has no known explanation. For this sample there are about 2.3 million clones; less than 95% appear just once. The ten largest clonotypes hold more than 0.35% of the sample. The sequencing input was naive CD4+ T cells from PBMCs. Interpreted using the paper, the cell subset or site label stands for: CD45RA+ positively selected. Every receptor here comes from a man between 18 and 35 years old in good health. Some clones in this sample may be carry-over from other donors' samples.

The CDR3 DNA reads TGTGCCAGCAGCAAGACTAGCGGGAGGGCCCCAGATACGCAGTATTTT. Protein sequence: CASSKTSGRAPDTQYF. The rearrangement links TRBV7-3 to TRBJ2-3; 14 bases map to TRBD2. J gave up 4 bases and V 5 bases, and 5 bases lay outside the gene matches. This CDR3 region has 16 residues. Germline V gene lookup returns CDR1 SGHTA and CDR2 FQGTGA. The full variable domain, with the rest looked up from reference TRBV7-3 and TRBJ2-3, is GAGVSQTPSNKVTEKGKYVELRCDPISGHTALYWYRQSLGQGPEFLIYFQGTGAADDSGLPNDRFFAVRPEGSVSTLKIQRTERGDSAVYLCASSKTSGRAPDTQYFGPGTRLTVL.

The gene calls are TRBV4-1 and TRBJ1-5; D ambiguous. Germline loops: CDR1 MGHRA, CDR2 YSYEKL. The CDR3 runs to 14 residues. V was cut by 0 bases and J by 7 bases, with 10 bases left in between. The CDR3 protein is CASSQDRAYQPQHF. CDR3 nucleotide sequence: TGCGCCAGCAGCCAAGATAGGGCATACCAGCCCCAGCATTTT.

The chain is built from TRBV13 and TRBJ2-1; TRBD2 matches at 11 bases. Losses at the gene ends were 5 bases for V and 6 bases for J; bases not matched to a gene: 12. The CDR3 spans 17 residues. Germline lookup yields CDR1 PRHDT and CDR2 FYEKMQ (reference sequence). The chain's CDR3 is CASSDRTGTSGPNEQFF. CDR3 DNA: TGTGCCAGCAGCGACCGTACCGGGACTAGCGGTCCCAATGAGCAGTTCTTC.

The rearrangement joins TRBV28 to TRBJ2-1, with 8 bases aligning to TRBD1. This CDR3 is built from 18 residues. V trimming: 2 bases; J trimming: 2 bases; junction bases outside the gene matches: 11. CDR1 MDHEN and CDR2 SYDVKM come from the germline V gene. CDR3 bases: TGTGCCAGCAGTTTACGCAGGGGGCTCGGCGCTACCTACAATGAGCAGTTCTTC. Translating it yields CASSLRRGLGATYNEQFF.

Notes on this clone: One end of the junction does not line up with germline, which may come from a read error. CDR3 amino acids: CASSAQVAGGPTTPF. Written as DNA, the CDR3 is TGTGCCAGCAGCGCACAAGTAGCGGGAGGTCCCACCACCCCATTT. The chain links TRBV28 to TRBJ2-3, with 10 positions matching TRBD2. This CDR3 is built from 15 residues. The germline V gene has CDR1 MDHEN and CDR2 SYDVKM.

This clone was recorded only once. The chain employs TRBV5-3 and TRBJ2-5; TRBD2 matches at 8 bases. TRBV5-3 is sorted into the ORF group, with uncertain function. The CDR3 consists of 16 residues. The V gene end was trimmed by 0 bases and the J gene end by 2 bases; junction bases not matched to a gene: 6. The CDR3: CARSLGVAGTQETQYF. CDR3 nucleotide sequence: TGTGCCAGAAGCTTGGGGGTAGCGGGAACACAAGAGACCCAGTACTTC.

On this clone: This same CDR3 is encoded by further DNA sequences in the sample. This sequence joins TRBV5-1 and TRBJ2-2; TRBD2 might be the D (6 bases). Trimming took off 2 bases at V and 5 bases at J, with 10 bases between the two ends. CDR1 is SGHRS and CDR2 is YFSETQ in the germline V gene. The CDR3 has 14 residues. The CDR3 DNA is TGCGCCAGCAGCTTAAGCGGGTTTACCGGGGAGCTGTTTTTT. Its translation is CASSLSGFTGELFF.

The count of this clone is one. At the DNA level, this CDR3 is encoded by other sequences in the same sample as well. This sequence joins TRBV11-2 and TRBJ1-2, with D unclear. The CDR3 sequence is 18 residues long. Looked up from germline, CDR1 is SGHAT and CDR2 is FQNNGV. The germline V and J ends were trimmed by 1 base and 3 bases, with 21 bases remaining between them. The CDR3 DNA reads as TGTGCCAGCAGCTTAGTATCAAATGGGGTCACGTACGACTATGGCTACACCTTC. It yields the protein CASSLVSNGVTYDYGYTF.

CDR3 in DNA: TGCGCCAGCAGGGGCCCCGGGACTAGCGGGAGCACAGATACGCAGTATTTT. Protein product: CASRGPGTSGSTDTQYF. The V call is TRBV10-2, the J call TRBJ2-3, with 12 bases identical to TRBD2. Per germline, CDR1 WSHSY and CDR2 SAAADI. Trimming at V came to 6 bases and at J to 0 bases, leaving 7 bases not matched to a gene. The CDR3 loop spans 17 amino acids.

This CDR3 reads CASSLAGGAANYGYTF. As DNA, the CDR3 is TGTGCCAGCAGCTTAGCTGGGGGGGCAGCTAACTATGGCTACACCTTC. The chain uses TRBV7-2 and TRBJ1-2, with D perhaps TRBD1 (6 bases). The CDR3 is 16 residues long. The V end was cut by 0 bases, the J end by 0 bases, with 11 bases between. Germline V CDR1 and CDR2: SGHTA, FQGNSA.

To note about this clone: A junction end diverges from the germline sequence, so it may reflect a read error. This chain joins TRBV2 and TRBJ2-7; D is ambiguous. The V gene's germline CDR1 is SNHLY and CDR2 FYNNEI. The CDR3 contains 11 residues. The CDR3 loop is CASSEDQKWAF. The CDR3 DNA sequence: TGTGCCAGCAGTGAGGACCAGAAGTGGGCCTTC.

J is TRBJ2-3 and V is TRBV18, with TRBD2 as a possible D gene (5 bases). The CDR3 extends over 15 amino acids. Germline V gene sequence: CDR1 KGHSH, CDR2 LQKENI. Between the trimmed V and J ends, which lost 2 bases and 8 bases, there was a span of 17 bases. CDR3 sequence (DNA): TGTGCCAGCTCACCAACCGGACTCGACACCACTACGCAGTATTTT. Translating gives CASSPTGLDTTTQYF. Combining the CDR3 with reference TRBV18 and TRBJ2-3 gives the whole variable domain NAGVMQNPRHLVRRRGQEARLRCSPMKGHSHVYWYRQLPEEGLKFMVYLQKENIIDESGMPKERFSAEFPKEGPSILRIQQVVRGDSAAYFCASSPTGLDTTTQYFGPGTRLTVL.

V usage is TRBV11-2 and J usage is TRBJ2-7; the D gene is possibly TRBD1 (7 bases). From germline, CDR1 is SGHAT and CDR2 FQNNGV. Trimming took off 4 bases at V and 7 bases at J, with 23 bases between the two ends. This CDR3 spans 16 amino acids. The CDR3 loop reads CASSSGGGLGGWEQYF. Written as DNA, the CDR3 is TGTGCCAGCAGCTCCGGTGGGGGGTTAGGGGGCTGGGAGCAGTACTTC.

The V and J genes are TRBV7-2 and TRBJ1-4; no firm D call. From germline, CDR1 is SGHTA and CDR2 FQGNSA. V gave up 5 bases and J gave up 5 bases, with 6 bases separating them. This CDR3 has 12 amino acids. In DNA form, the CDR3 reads TGTGCCAGCAGCCCCCTAAATGAAAAACTGTTTTTT. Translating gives CASSPLNEKLFF.

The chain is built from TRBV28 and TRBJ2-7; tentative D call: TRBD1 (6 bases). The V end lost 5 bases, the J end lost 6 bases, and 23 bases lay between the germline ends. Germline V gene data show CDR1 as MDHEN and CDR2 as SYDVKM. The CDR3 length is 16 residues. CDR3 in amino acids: CASSKTGSPLPSEQYF. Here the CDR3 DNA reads TGTGCCAGCAGTAAAACAGGGTCTCCCCTCCCCTCCGAGCAGTACTTC.

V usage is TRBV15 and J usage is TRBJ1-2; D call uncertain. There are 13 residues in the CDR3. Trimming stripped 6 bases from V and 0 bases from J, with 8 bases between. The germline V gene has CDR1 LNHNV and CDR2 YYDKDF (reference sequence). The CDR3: CATSIDSNYGYTF. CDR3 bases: TGTGCCACCAGTATCGATTCTAACTATGGCTACACCTTC.

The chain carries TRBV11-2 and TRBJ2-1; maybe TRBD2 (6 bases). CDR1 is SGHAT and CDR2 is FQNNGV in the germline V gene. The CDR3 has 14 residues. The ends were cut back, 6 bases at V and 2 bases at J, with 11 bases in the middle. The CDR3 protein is CASSFGLTYNEQFF. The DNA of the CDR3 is TGTGCCAGCAGTTTCGGACTAACCTACAATGAGCAGTTCTTC.

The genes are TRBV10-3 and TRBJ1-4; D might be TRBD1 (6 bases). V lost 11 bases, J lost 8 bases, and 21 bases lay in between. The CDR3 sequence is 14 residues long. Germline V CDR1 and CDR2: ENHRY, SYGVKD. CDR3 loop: CAHHNGGLQEKLFF. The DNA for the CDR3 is TGTGCCCACCACAACGGGGGGCTGCAAGAAAAACTGTTTTTT.

The CDR3 region is CASSLTGGSPGETQYF. The DNA for the CDR3 is TGCGCCAGCAGCTTGACGGGCGGGAGTCCAGGGGAGACCCAGTACTTC. The genes are TRBV5-1 and TRBJ2-5, with 7 bases lining up with TRBD2. CDR1 SGHRS and CDR2 YFSETQ come from the germline V gene. This CDR3 is 16 amino acids long. V was pared by 1 base and J by 5 bases, with 11 bases of the junction left unmatched.

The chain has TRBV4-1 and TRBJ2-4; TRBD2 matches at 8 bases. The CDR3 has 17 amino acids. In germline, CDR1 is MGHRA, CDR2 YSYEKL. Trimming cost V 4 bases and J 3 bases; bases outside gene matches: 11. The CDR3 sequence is CASSPGGAAGGKNIQYF. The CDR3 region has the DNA TGCGCCAGCAGCCCAGGCGGGGCGGCGGGAGGCAAAAACATTCAGTACTTC.

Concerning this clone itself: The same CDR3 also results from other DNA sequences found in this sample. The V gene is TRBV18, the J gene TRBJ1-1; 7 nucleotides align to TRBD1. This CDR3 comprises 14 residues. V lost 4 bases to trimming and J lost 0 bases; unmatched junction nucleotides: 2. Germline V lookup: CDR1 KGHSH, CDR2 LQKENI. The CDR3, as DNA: TGTGCCAGCTCACTTACAGGGGTGAACACTGAAGCTTTCTTT. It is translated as CASSLTGVNTEAFF.

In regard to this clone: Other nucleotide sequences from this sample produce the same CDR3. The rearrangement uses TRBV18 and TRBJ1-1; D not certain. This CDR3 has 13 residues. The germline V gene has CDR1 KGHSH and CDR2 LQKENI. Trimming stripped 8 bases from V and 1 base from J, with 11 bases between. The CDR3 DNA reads TGTGCCAGCACATTAACCGGGAACACTGAAGCTTTCTTT. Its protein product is CASTLTGNTEAFF.

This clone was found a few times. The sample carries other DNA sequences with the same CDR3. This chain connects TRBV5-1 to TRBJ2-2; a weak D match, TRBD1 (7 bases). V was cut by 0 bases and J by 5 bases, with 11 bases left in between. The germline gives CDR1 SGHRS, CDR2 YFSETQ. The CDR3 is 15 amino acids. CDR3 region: CASSLVAGGTGELFF. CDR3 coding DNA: TGCGCCAGCAGCTTGGTGGCAGGGGGGACCGGGGAGCTGTTTTTT.

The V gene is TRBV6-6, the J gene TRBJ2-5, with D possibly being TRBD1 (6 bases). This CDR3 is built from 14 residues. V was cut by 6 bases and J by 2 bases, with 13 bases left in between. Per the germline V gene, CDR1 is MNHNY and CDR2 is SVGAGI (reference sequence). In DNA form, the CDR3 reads TGTGCCAGCAGGTTACAGGGCCCTCAAGAGACCCAGTACTTC. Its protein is CASRLQGPQETQYF.

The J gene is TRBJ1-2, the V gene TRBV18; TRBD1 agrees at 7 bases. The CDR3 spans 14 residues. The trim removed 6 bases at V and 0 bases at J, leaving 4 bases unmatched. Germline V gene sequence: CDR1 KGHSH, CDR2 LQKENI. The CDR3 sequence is CASSWDSANYGYTF. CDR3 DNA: TGTGCCAGCTCTTGGGACAGCGCTAACTATGGCTACACCTTC.

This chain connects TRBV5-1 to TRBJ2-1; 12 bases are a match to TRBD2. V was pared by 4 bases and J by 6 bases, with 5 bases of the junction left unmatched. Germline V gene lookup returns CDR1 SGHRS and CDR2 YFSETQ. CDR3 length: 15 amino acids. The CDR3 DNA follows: TGCGCCAGCAGCCCCCGACTAGCGGGAGTCAATGAGCAGTTCTTC. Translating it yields CASSPRLAGVNEQFF.